One and the same sample provided the 8 T cell receptor beta chains below, sequenced in a study of early T cells in non-severe SARS-CoV-2 infection. TCRdb reprocessed the 5' RACE reads with MiXCR, giving one entry per CDR3 protein. The sample carries approximately 120,000 distinct CDR3 sequences, under 15% recorded once. Sequenced: whole blood. Receptor source: an adult who was a healthcare worker with PCR-confirmed SARS-CoV-2 infection or an uninfected control (not recorded which).

The chain employs TRBV29-1 and TRBJ1-3; D gene uncertain. Germline CDR1 reads SQVTM; CDR2 reads ANQGSEA. V gave up 4 bases and J gave up 3 bases, with 7 bases separating them. CDR3 length: 12 amino acids. This CDR3 reads CSVGGGGNTIYF. As DNA, the CDR3 is TGCAGCGTTGGCGGCGGTGGAAACACCATATATTTT.

The chain employs TRBV20-1 and TRBJ1-1, with D hard to call. Trimming took off 0 bases at V and 1 base at J, with 15 bases between the two ends. The CDR3 spans 16 residues. Germline values: CDR1 DFQATT, CDR2 SNEGSKA (reference sequence). The CDR3 DNA reads TGCAGTGCTAGAGACCCTTTAGACACCCCGAACACTGAAGCTTTCTTT. Amino acids: CSARDPLDTPNTEAFF.

This clonotype occurred a few times. The CDR3 bases are TGTGCTAGTGGTTTCCAGACACCCGTTAGCAATCAGCCCCAGCATTTT. This encodes CASGFQTPVSNQPQHF. The chain carries TRBV12-5 and TRBJ1-5; D not certain. The CDR3 runs to 16 residues. Looked up from germline, CDR1 is LGHNT and CDR2 is FRNRAP. V was shortened by 3 bases and J by 0 bases, with 12 bases between the two germline ends.

This clonotype was recorded a few times. The CDR3 DNA sequence: TGTGCCACCAGCGCTACCGGGACTGGACGGGGCACAGATACGCAGTATTTT. It is translated as CATSATGTGRGTDTQYF. The chain couples TRBV15 to TRBJ2-3; possibly TRBD2 for D (6 bases). The CDR3 extends over 17 amino acids. Germline CDR1 is LNHNV and CDR2 is YYDKDF (reference sequence). V was shortened by 5 bases and J by 1 base, with 19 bases between the two germline ends.

This clonotype came up many times. The chain employs TRBV7-2 and TRBJ2-1; D unclear. V was pared by 0 bases and J by 15 bases, with 12 bases between. The CDR3 totals 12 residues. Germline values: CDR1 SGHTA, CDR2 FQGNSA. CDR3: CASSLARLGWFF. Written as DNA, the CDR3 is TGTGCCAGCAGCTTAGCGCGCCTAGGGTGGTTCTTC.

This clonotype occurred a few times. The rearrangement uses TRBV28 and TRBJ1-1; maybe TRBD1 (6 bases). The CDR3 totals 14 residues. Germline lookup yields CDR1 MDHEN and CDR2 SYDVKM. Deletions cut 3 bases from V and 9 bases from J, with 17 bases between. CDR3 DNA sequence: TGTGCCAGCAGTTTCCTACAGGGTCTCCCTCAAGCTTTCTTT. Its translation: CASSFLQGLPQAFF.

The J gene is TRBJ1-1, the V gene TRBV7-9, with D perhaps TRBD1 (5 bases). The V and J ends lost 4 bases and 14 bases respectively, with 20 bases between them. The germline V gene has CDR1 SEHNR and CDR2 FQNEAQ (reference sequence). The CDR3 has 13 amino acids. The CDR3 DNA is TGTGCCAGCAGCTCCCAGGGACCCCGGGGGAGGTTCTTT. As protein: CASSSQGPRGRFF.

CDR3 protein: CAWRRKGNQPQHF. The CDR3 bases are TGTGCCTGGAGGCGAAAGGGCAATCAGCCCCAGCATTTT. The chain recombines TRBV30 with TRBJ1-5; no clear D. From germline, CDR1 is GTSNPN and CDR2 SVGIG (reference sequence). Trimming removed 3 bases at V and 2 bases at J, with 8 bases between. The CDR3 is 13 amino acids.